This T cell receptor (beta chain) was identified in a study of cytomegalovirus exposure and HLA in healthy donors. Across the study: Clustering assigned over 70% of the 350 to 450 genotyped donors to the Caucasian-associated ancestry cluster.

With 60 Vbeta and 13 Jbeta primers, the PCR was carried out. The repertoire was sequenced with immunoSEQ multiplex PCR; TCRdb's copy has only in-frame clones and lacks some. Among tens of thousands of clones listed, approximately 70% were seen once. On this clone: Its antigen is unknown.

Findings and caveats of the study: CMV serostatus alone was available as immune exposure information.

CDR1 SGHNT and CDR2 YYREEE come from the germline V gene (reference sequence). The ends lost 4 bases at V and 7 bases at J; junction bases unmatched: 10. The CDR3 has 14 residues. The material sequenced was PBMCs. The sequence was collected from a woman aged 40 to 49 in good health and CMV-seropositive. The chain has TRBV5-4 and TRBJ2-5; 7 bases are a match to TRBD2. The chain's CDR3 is CASSPTSLMGTQYF. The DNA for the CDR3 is TGTGCCAGCAGCCCGACTAGCTTAATGGGGACCCAGTACTTC.